Below, one T cell receptor (beta chain) is given with its context. Its antigen is currently unknown. Every diagnosis used clinical symptoms, serum thyroxine and TRAb, thyroid ultrasound and orbital computed tomography. The sample belongs to a study of T cells in Graves' hyperthyroidism and ophthalmopathy. The CDR3 is 17 residues long. Germline loops: CDR1 SGHTA, CDR2 FQGNSA. J gave up 4 bases and V 1 base, and 7 bases lay outside the gene matches. From RNA transcripts, TCR beta CDR3 regions were amplified. HTBI primers were employed in a first-round RT-PCR of the TCR CDR3. TCRdb re-called the multiplex PCR reads with MiXCR, one entry per CDR3 protein. The sample shows a few hundred thousand distinct CDR3 sequences, roughly 50% of them seen only once. Overall study results and limits: Most thyroid clonotypes with frequency above 0.001 were detected in blood.

The chain links TRBV7-2 to TRBJ2-3, with TRBD2 matching 11 bases. The origin of this receptor is a young woman with Graves' hyperthyroidism. Material for sequencing was peripheral blood or thyroid tissue (not recorded which). CDR3 sequence (DNA): TGTGCCAGCAGCTTAGACTTTAGCGGGAGGGGGGCAGATACGCAGTATTTT. Its protein product is CASSLDFSGRGADTQYF. The whole variable domain, filled in from reference TRBV7-2 and TRBJ2-3, reads GAGVSQSPSNKVTEKGKDVELRCDPISGHTALYWYRQSLGQGLEFLIYFQGNSAPDKSGLPSDRFSAERTGGSVSTLTIQRTQQEDSAVYLCASSLDFSGRGADTQYFGPGTRLTVL.